Each of the 21 T cell receptor beta chains below was sequenced from the same sample in a study of identifying expanded T cells in peripheral blood (dated by TCRdb to the late 2010s). Receptors were amplified or captured by the immunoSEQ multiplex PCR assay. TCRdb limited this immuneACCESS table to in-frame rearrangements with V and J called. A share of clones is missing; checked studies link under half to unresolved V genes, and the rest is unexplained. In this sample the table shows 100,000 to 150,000 clones, more than 75% of which occur a single time. The ten largest clonotypes hold 2.5% to 3.5% of the sample. The sample consisted of blood. These receptors originate from a person aged 18-70 years in good health.

This clone was seen only once. The chain has TRBV11-3 and TRBJ2-1; 7 nucleotides match TRBD1. Germline values: CDR1 SGHNT, CDR2 YENEEA. The CDR3 runs to 17 residues. V lost 5 bases, J lost 7 bases, and 17 bases stayed unmatched. The chain's CDR3 is CASSGPMGTANLNEQFF. The CDR3, as DNA: TGTGCCAGCAGCGGCCCGATGGGGACAGCGAACCTAAATGAGCAGTTCTTC.

The chain has TRBV5-6 and TRBJ2-1, with 8 bases lining up with TRBD1. After removal of 0 bases from V and 4 bases from J, the junction contained 6 bases not matched to a gene. Germline V gives CDR1 SGHDT, CDR2 YYEEEE. The length of the CDR3 is 16 residues. The DNA for the CDR3 is TGTGCCAGCAGCTTGGACCAGGGGGCCCCGTACAATGAGCAGTTCTTC. Translating it yields CASSLDQGAPYNEQFF.

This clone has just a few counts. CDR3 bases: TGTGCCAGTAGTGAAGGGGGCTACACCTTC. It specifies CASSEGGYTF. The chain employs TRBV19 and TRBJ1-2; no definite D call. Between the trimmed V and J ends, which lost 5 bases and 8 bases, there was a span of 6 bases. Germline V gives CDR1 LNHDA, CDR2 SQIVND (reference sequence). CDR3 size: 10 residues.

The rearrangement uses TRBV6-1 and TRBJ2-7; D is perhaps TRBD1 (6 bases). The V gene lost 6 bases and the J gene lost 3 bases, with 9 bases spanning the gap. The CDR3 runs to 12 residues. The V gene's germline CDR1 is MNHNS and CDR2 SASEGT. CDR3 DNA: TGTGCCAGCAGCCAACAGGGCTACGAGCAGTACTTC. Amino acid sequence: CASSQQGYEQYF.

The chain joins TRBV14 to TRBJ2-3; D unresolved. V lost 1 base to trimming and J lost 7 bases, with 9 bases between them. CDR1 is SGHDN, CDR2 FVKESK, per germline. This CDR3 has 13 amino acids. CDR3 amino acids: CASSQVPTHTQYF. The CDR3, as DNA: TGTGCCAGCAGCCAAGTACCCACCCATACGCAGTATTTT.

This sequence joins TRBV6-6 and TRBJ1-1; no definite D call. CDR1 and CDR2 (germline): MNHNY, SVGAGI (reference sequence). The CDR3 sequence is 13 residues long. Trimming removed 0 bases at V and 1 base at J, with 3 bases between. The CDR3 DNA sequence: TGTGCCAGCAGTTACTCATCGAACACTGAAGCTTTCTTT. The encoded protein is CASSYSSNTEAFF.

The CDR3 DNA follows: TGTGCCAGTACTGATATGGAGGACAGCCCTACCCGGTCCTCCTCCTACGAGCAGTACTTC. Encoded protein: CASTDMEDSPTRSSSYEQYF. This chain connects TRBV19 to TRBJ2-7; maybe TRBD1 (6 bases). V lost 7 bases and J lost 0, with 31 bases in between. The germline gives CDR1 LNHDA, CDR2 SQIVND (reference sequence). The CDR3 covers 20 residues.

The chain uses TRBV7-9 and TRBJ1-2, with D unclear. The V gene's germline CDR1 is SEHNR and CDR2 FQNEAQ (reference sequence). The germline V and J ends were trimmed by 4 bases and 1 base, with 7 bases remaining between them. The CDR3 has 13 residues. DNA of the CDR3: TGTGCCAGCAGCTCGCAAGTTAACTATGGCTACACCTTC. Its translation: CASSSQVNYGYTF.

The V call is TRBV2, the J call TRBJ1-5; maybe TRBD1 (5 bases). Germline assignment: CDR1 SNHLY and CDR2 FYNNEI. V dropped 7 bases and J dropped 2 bases, with 12 bases sitting between them. The CDR3 spans 14 residues. CDR3 nucleotides: TGTGCCAGCACCTCGAGAGGGGGCAATCAGCCCCAGCATTTT. Translating gives CASTSRGGNQPQHF.

This CDR3 reads CASSDGGLGETQYF. The CDR3 DNA reads as TGCGCCAGCAGTGATGGAGGTTTAGGCGAGACCCAGTACTTC. V is TRBV10-1 and J is TRBJ2-5, with D perhaps matching TRBD2 (5 bases). CDR1 and CDR2 (germline): WNHNN, SYGVQD (reference sequence). Trimming pared 3 bases from V and 5 bases from J, leaving 13 bases between. There are 14 residues in the CDR3.

This sequence joins TRBV7-9 and TRBJ2-5, with TRBD2 as a possible D gene (6 bases). The CDR3 runs to 18 residues. V was cut by 0 bases and J by 2 bases, with 19 bases left in between. Germline V CDR1 and CDR2: SEHNR, FQNEAQ (reference sequence). The CDR3 loop is CASSLALLVADNQETQYF. CDR3 nucleotide sequence: TGTGCCAGCAGCTTAGCCCTACTAGTAGCGGACAATCAAGAGACCCAGTACTTC.

The chain couples TRBV7-9 to TRBJ2-3, with D perhaps assigned TRBD1 or TRBD2 (6 bases each). Germline V gene data show CDR1 as SEHNR and CDR2 as FQNEAQ (reference sequence). The CDR3 has 14 amino acids. Trimming removed 5 bases at V and 4 bases at J, with 13 bases between. As DNA, the CDR3 is TGTGCCAGCAGCCCTAGGAGGGGGTCAGATACGCAGTATTTT. It translates to CASSPRRGSDTQYF.

This clone was detected only a few times. The chain carries TRBV19 and TRBJ1-5, with D unclear. The CDR3 extends over 14 amino acids. V shed 5 bases and J shed 4 bases, with 12 bases lying between them. CDR1 is LNHDA and CDR2 is SQIVND in the germline V gene (reference sequence). Here the CDR3 reads CASSSSSPNQPQHF. Written as DNA, the CDR3 is TGTGCCAGTAGTTCATCTTCCCCGAATCAGCCCCAGCATTTT.

The chain employs TRBV7-8 and TRBJ2-7, with D possibly being TRBD2 (6 bases). V dropped 5 bases and J dropped 2 bases, with 10 bases sitting between them. CDR1 is SGHVS and CDR2 is FQNEAQ in the germline V gene. The CDR3 runs 13 residues. The CDR3 DNA sequence: TGTGCCAGCAGCCCGACTAGTACCTACGAGCAGTACTTC. Translated, it gives CASSPTSTYEQYF.

The rearrangement joins TRBV7-8 to TRBJ2-5; no clear D. This CDR3 has 12 residues. Germline loops: CDR1 SGHVS, CDR2 FQNEAQ. Trimming stripped 6 bases from V and 2 bases from J, with 7 bases between. DNA of the CDR3: TGTGCCAGCAGTATAGGACAAGAGACCCAGTACTTC. Protein: CASSIGQETQYF.

In this sample, this clone turned up once. The chain links TRBV7-2 to TRBJ1-1; no definite D call. The V end was cut by 5 bases, the J end by 0 bases, with 13 bases between. The germline V gene has CDR1 SGHTA and CDR2 FQGNSA. The CDR3 has 15 amino acids. The CDR3 region is CASSKHGPLNTEAFF. The CDR3 DNA follows: TGTGCCAGCAGCAAACATGGGCCATTGAACACTGAAGCTTTCTTT.

The genes are TRBV18 and TRBJ1-1; the D is unclear. V lost 5 bases to trimming and J lost 1 base, with 17 bases between them. CDR3 length: 16 amino acids. Germline V CDR1 and CDR2: KGHSH, LQKENI. The CDR3 region is CASSSSQERANTEAFF. In DNA, the CDR3 is TGTGCCAGCTCATCCTCACAAGAAAGGGCGAACACTGAAGCTTTCTTT.

The V gene is TRBV27, the J gene TRBJ1-2; D is unresolved. The germline gives CDR1 MNHEY, CDR2 SMNVEV (reference sequence). Trimming took 4 bases from V and 0 from J, leaving 9 bases between them. CDR3 size: 14 residues. The CDR3 spells CASSSFRANYGYTF. The CDR3 DNA reads TGTGCCAGCAGTTCATTTCGGGCTAACTATGGCTACACCTTC.

This clone was observed a single time. For the CDR3, the DNA is TGTGCCAGCGGCAGGACCCGGACATCTGAAAAACTGTTTTTT. Amino acids: CASGRTRTSEKLFF. This chain uses TRBV6-1 with TRBJ1-4, with a possible D match to TRBD1 (5 bases). Germline lookup yields CDR1 MNHNS and CDR2 SASEGT. Trimming stripped 8 bases from V and 7 bases from J, with 17 bases between. CDR3 length: 14 amino acids.

The chain has TRBV7-2 and TRBJ2-1; 8 bases match TRBD2. Germline loops: CDR1 SGHTA, CDR2 FQGNSA. The CDR3 loop spans 16 amino acids. V lost 1 base to trimming and J lost 7 bases; unmatched junction nucleotides: 9. The CDR3 DNA is TGTGCCAGCAGCTTAGTATGGCGGGGGGCTGGAAATGAGCAGTTCTTC. This codes for CASSLVWRGAGNEQFF.

This clone has more than one count but fewer than ten. The chain uses TRBV19 and TRBJ1-1; possibly TRBD1 for D (6 bases). CDR3 length equals 16 residues. In germline, CDR1 is LNHDA, CDR2 SQIVND (reference sequence). Trimming shortened V by 5 bases and J by 2 bases, and 18 bases separated the two germline ends. The CDR3 DNA follows: TGTGCCAGTAGTCCCTCAACCGGGACACTTAACACTGAAGCTTTCTTT. This sequence encodes CASSPSTGTLNTEAFF.